This is a list of T cell receptor beta chains from one sample in a study of Graves' ophthalmopathy and Graves' hyperthyroidism. A single record per CDR3 protein comes from TCRdb applying MiXCR to the multiplex PCR reads. The repertoire consists of 500,000 to 800,000 distinct CDR3 sequences, with roughly 41% occurring once and the leading ten covering 3% to 4%. The sequenced sample consisted of peripheral blood. These receptors all stem from an adult man with Graves' ophthalmopathy. CDR3s leave out the opening cysteine and the closing phenylalanine or tryptophan.

v_gene: TRBV25-1; j_gene: TRBJ2-1; CDR3aa: ASSELGLADYNEQF
v_gene: TRBV12-3/TRBV12-4; j_gene: TRBJ1-1; CDR3aa: ASVRRGRAEAF
v_gene: TRBV3-1; j_gene: TRBJ1-4; CDR3aa: ASSQDGEGNEKLF
v_gene: TRBV2; j_gene: TRBJ1-1; CDR3aa: AWSVAGSMNTEAF
v_gene: TRBV25-1; j_gene: TRBJ2-7; CDR3aa: ASSEKLGLGKYEQY
v_gene: TRBV9; j_gene: TRBJ1-5; CDR3aa: ASSAGTLNQPQH
v_gene: TRBV14; j_gene: TRBJ2-7; CDR3aa: ASRGDGVGEQY
v_gene: TRBV13; j_gene: TRBJ1-1; CDR3aa: ASSLDAATMRNPEAF
v_gene: TRBV29-1; j_gene: TRBJ1-1; CDR3aa: SVERVMNTEAF
v_gene: TRBV29-1; j_gene: TRBJ1-1; CDR3aa: STSIGTGGTTEAF
v_gene: TRBV7-2; j_gene: TRBJ2-2; CDR3aa: ASSQDLRRPNTGELF
v_gene: TRBV29-1; j_gene: TRBJ1-3; CDR3aa: SVDRVNQNTIY
v_gene: TRBV5-1; j_gene: TRBJ1-6; CDR3aa: ASSLMGAINSPLH
v_gene: TRBV10-3; j_gene: TRBJ2-2; CDR3aa: AISKGAGELF
v_gene: TRBV5-6; j_gene: TRBJ1-4; CDR3aa: ASSLQGTNEKLF
v_gene: TRBV20-1; j_gene: TRBJ2-7; CDR3aa: SGDGQGLNEQY
v_gene: TRBV20-1; j_gene: TRBJ2-7; CDR3aa: SARVTGTGPREQY
v_gene: TRBV9; j_gene: TRBJ2-2; CDR3aa: ASSVLRGNGELF
v_gene: TRBV12-3/TRBV12-4; j_gene: TRBJ1-1; CDR3aa: ASSWRGQGEAF
v_gene: TRBV7-8; j_gene: TRBJ2-3; CDR3aa: ASSLGTGKFADTQY
v_gene: TRBV4-1; j_gene: TRBJ1-3; CDR3aa: ASSQDQGNTIY
v_gene: TRBV7-9; j_gene: TRBJ2-3; CDR3aa: ASSLRGSTDTQY
v_gene: TRBV27; j_gene: TRBJ2-5; CDR3aa: ASSLWTGGLETQY
v_gene: TRBV11-2; j_gene: TRBJ2-5; CDR3aa: ASSRSLGPGEGTQY
v_gene: TRBV9; j_gene: TRBJ2-2; CDR3aa: ASSAEAGTGELF
v_gene: TRBV29-1; j_gene: TRBJ2-5; CDR3aa: SSPGTGAQETQY
v_gene: TRBV5-1; j_gene: TRBJ2-2; CDR3aa: ASSYDRARTGELF
v_gene: TRBV7-8; j_gene: TRBJ2-7; CDR3aa: ASSSPGRPYEQY
v_gene: TRBV19; j_gene: TRBJ2-2; CDR3aa: ASRSGQTGELF
v_gene: TRBV7-2; j_gene: TRBJ2-5; CDR3aa: ASSLVGHSNQPQY
v_gene: TRBV12-3/TRBV12-4; j_gene: TRBJ1-5; CDR3aa: ASGGDSNQPQH
v_gene: TRBV29-1; j_gene: TRBJ2-5; CDR3aa: SSIAGGQETQY
v_gene: TRBV19; j_gene: TRBJ1-2; CDR3aa: ASSRGWTAYGYT
v_gene: TRBV30; j_gene: TRBJ1-1; CDR3aa: AWNKGQRNTEAF
v_gene: TRBV14; j_gene: TRBJ2-5; CDR3aa: ASSPLLQGIRETQY
v_gene: TRBV29-1; j_gene: TRBJ1-2; CDR3aa: SVDPRTGVAAGYGYT
v_gene: TRBV7-1; j_gene: TRBJ1-2; CDR3aa: ASSSPGTDYYGYT
v_gene: TRBV7-8; j_gene: TRBJ2-3; CDR3aa: ASSARQSTDTQY
v_gene: TRBV20-1; j_gene: TRBJ2-5; CDR3aa: SASGLAEETQD
v_gene: TRBV9; j_gene: TRBJ1-6; CDR3aa: ASSVAGRAPDSPLH
v_gene: TRBV6-6; j_gene: TRBJ1-6; CDR3aa: ASSEVGDNSPLH
v_gene: TRBV10-3; j_gene: TRBJ2-7; CDR3aa: AISESGQDEQY
v_gene: TRBV4-3; j_gene: TRBJ2-7; CDR3aa: ASSHAGSDEQY
v_gene: TRBV10-3; j_gene: TRBJ1-2; CDR3aa: AISGTLPGGYGYT
v_gene: TRBV12-3/TRBV12-4; j_gene: TRBJ1-2; CDR3aa: ASSPGTGFSGYT
v_gene: TRBV7-2; j_gene: TRBJ1-2; CDR3aa: ASSLAGGRNGYT
v_gene: TRBV10-3; j_gene: TRBJ2-5; CDR3aa: AIRAGTGMETQY
v_gene: TRBV7-8; j_gene: TRBJ1-5; CDR3aa: ASSHVPGQGNQPQH
v_gene: TRBV14; j_gene: TRBJ1-1; CDR3aa: ASSRTTYDTEAF
v_gene: TRBV5-1; j_gene: TRBJ2-3; CDR3aa: ASSFPGGHTDTQY